This TCR beta chain was found in a study of T cells after posttransplantation cyclophosphamide. On the day of bone marrow donation, the related graft donor provided peripheral blood. Findings and limits, study-wide: After PTCy, TRB diversity resembled that of CNI/methotrexate controls. Donor-recipient repertoire similarity was low at 1-2 months, rising over year one.

This table comes from immunoSEQ multiplex PCR, and its TCRdb copy is limited to in-frame clones, with some not included. There are 40,000 to 45,000 clones in the sample, none observed a single time. This clone was seen repeatedly, ten times or more. No antigen is known for it. The sequenced sample was PBMCs. The TCR was taken from a man between 35 and 55 years old in good health, CMV-negative, and a related stem cell transplant donor.

CDR3 protein: CASSSSGSTGELFF. DNA of the CDR3: TGTGCCAGCTCCTCTAGCGGGAGCACCGGGGAGCTGTTTTTT. This chain links TRBV18 with TRBJ2-2; 10 nucleotides agree with TRBD2. Germline V gene lookup returns CDR1 KGHSH and CDR2 LQKENI. This CDR3 has 14 amino acids. V was pared by 6 bases and J by 4 bases, with 2 bases of the junction left unmatched.